The 12 T cell receptor beta chains reported below all come from one sample, sequenced in a study of metastatic and nonmetastatic thyroid tumors (dated by TCRdb to between 2020 and 2021). None of the patients had been given any treatment before thyroid surgery. The receptor library was made with PCR. Sequencing took place on an Illumina HiSeq 4000. TCRdb applied fastp at Q25 and MiXCR to the public reads, then kept only in-frame beta chains. This sample holds roughly 20,000 clones; approximately 20% were observed only once. The ten largest make up about 21% of the sample. Sequencing used blood. The receptors were gathered from a male donor with papillary thyroid cancer or a benign thyroid nodule (not recorded which). Some clones in this sample may be carry-over from other donors' samples.

This clone was picked up many times. The chain links TRBV19 to TRBJ2-1, with 7 bases identical to TRBD2. The junction had 1 base not matched to a gene; V was cut back by 5 bases and J by 0 bases. The CDR3 sequence is 14 residues long. Germline CDR1 and CDR2: LNHDA and SQIVND (reference sequence). The CDR3 region has the DNA TGTGCCAGTAGTCCTAGCGGCTCCTACAATGAGCAGTTCTTC. The encoded protein is CASSPSGSYNEQFF.

This clone has at least ten counts. V and J are TRBV5-1 and TRBJ1-4; TRBD1 matches 7 bases. The CDR3 has 16 amino acids. In germline, CDR1 is SGHRS, CDR2 YFSETQ. Trimming cost V 2 bases and J 6 bases; bases outside gene matches: 10. DNA of the CDR3: TGCGCCAGCAGCTTCGGTTTGCGGGACAGCGATGAAAAACTGTTTTTT. Its protein product is CASSFGLRDSDEKLFF.

This clone was recorded many times. The V and J genes are TRBV5-4 and TRBJ1-4; D perhaps matches TRBD1 (5 bases). The CDR3 is 15 residues long. In germline, CDR1 is SGHNT, CDR2 YYREEE (reference sequence). V shed 0 bases and J shed 3 bases, with 9 bases lying between them. The CDR3 DNA is TGTGCCAGCAGCTTGGGGGGCTCGGCTAATGAAAAACTGTTTTTT. It encodes CASSLGGSANEKLFF.

The table lists this clone with many counts. The chain links TRBV30 to TRBJ1-1, with D possibly matching TRBD1 (5 bases). The ends were cut back, 3 bases at V and 8 bases at J, with 13 bases in the middle. CDR3 length equals 12 residues. The germline CDR1 and CDR2 sequences are GTSNPN and SVGIG (reference sequence). Written as DNA, the CDR3 is TGTGCCTGGAGGGGGGGACGGTTCGAAGCTTTCTTT. Amino acids: CAWRGGRFEAFF.

The rearrangement uses TRBV11-3 and TRBJ1-2, with TRBD1 as a possible D gene (5 bases). Per the germline V gene, CDR1 is SGHNT and CDR2 is YENEEA. The CDR3 runs 12 residues. The ends were cut back, 1 base at V and 6 bases at J, with 6 bases in the middle. The CDR3 region has the DNA TGTGCCAGCAGCTTAGGAGGGGATGGCTACACCTTC. Its protein is CASSLGGDGYTF.

This clone was detected ten times or more. Additional DNA sequences in this sample encode the identical CDR3. The chain couples TRBV7-3 to TRBJ2-3, with 7 bases identical to TRBD2. This CDR3 has 14 residues. Trimming removed 2 bases from V and 1 base from J; junction bases left unmatched: 0. Germline V gives CDR1 SGHTA, CDR2 FQGTGA. CDR3: CASSLAGGTDTQYF. As DNA, the CDR3 is TGTGCCAGCAGCTTAGCGGGGGGCACAGATACGCAGTATTTT.

In this sample, this clone turned up many times. The V and J genes are TRBV4-1 and TRBJ2-7, with D perhaps matching TRBD1 or TRBD2 (5 bases each). The CDR3 is 17 amino acids. Germline lookup yields CDR1 MGHRA and CDR2 YSYEKL. V lost 2 bases to trimming and J lost 0 bases, with 17 bases between them. This CDR3 reads CASSQPTGRKSSYEQYF. The CDR3 DNA sequence: TGCGCCAGCAGCCAACCGACGGGACGGAAAAGCTCCTACGAGCAGTACTTC.

Ten or more counts support this clone. The rearrangement uses TRBV13 and TRBJ2-1; 7 nucleotides line up with TRBD1. The CDR3 is made up of 13 amino acids. The V and J ends lost 5 bases and 10 bases, in that order; junction bases with no gene match: 8. Germline V CDR1 and CDR2: PRHDT, FYEKMQ (reference sequence). CDR3 nucleotides: TGTGCCAGCAGCGAGGGACAGAGATTGGAGCAGTTCTTC. Its protein is CASSEGQRLEQFF.

This clone was observed at least ten times. The gene calls are TRBV7-6 and TRBJ2-5, with D possibly TRBD1 on 5 matching bases. This CDR3 contains 13 residues. V was cut by 4 bases and J by 5 bases, with 11 bases left in between. The V gene's germline CDR1 is SGHVS and CDR2 FNYEAQ. The CDR3 DNA reads as TGTGCCAGCAGCTCCAGGGTTCGGGAGACCCAGTACTTC. Protein product: CASSSRVRETQYF.

This sequence joins TRBV5-4 and TRBJ2-3; TRBD2 agrees at 7 bases. Germline CDR1 SGHNT, CDR2 YYREEE (reference sequence). V was pared by 3 bases and J by 0 bases, with 10 bases of the junction left unmatched. The CDR3 has 17 residues. Here the CDR3 reads CASSWGGSSTSTDTQYF. The CDR3 DNA reads as TGTGCCAGCAGCTGGGGGGGTAGCAGCACTAGCACAGATACGCAGTATTTT.

By frequency in the sample, this clone is medium-sized. This chain joins TRBV28 and TRBJ2-7, with 7 bases identical to TRBD1. The CDR3 length is 12 residues. CDR1 and CDR2 from the germline V gene are MDHEN and SYDVKM. Germline trimming cut 10 bases from V and 1 base from J; bases unmatched to any gene: 4. CDR3 nucleotides: TGTGCCACTGTGGGACAGTCCTACGAGCAGTACTTC. Its translation: CATVGQSYEQYF.

As concerns this clone: A single base separates this from a much larger clone, so it may be a read error. The sample has other DNA sequences that encode this CDR3 too. The genes are TRBV27 and TRBJ2-5; TRBD2 is a possible D gene (6 bases). Deletions cut 4 bases from V and 5 bases from J, with 29 bases between. CDR3 size: 19 residues. In germline, CDR1 is MNHEY, CDR2 SMNVEV (reference sequence). CDR3 sequence reads: CASSYRAGGGFPLWETQYF. The CDR3 nucleotides read TGTGCCAGCAGTTATAGGGCCGGCGGAGGGTTCCCCTTGTGGGAGACCCAGTACTTC.